This T cell receptor (beta chain) was sequenced in a study of blood T cell repertoires in COVID-19. Overall study: Samples representing acute and convalescent COVID-19 were sourced from the United States, Italy and Spain. T cells, B-cell-depleted T cells, or PBMCs supplied cDNA or gDNA.

Libraries were prepared by immunoSEQ multiplex PCR; TCRdb keeps only in-frame clonotypes and omits some of them. In the table there are roughly 100,000 clones, more than 75% of which are singletons. The V and J ends lost 5 bases and 3 bases respectively, with 14 bases between them. The CDR3 runs 14 residues. Germline CDR1 and CDR2: SGHNT and YYREEE (reference sequence). V gene TRBV5-4 combines with J gene TRBJ2-5, with a possible D match to TRBD1 (6 bases). The source of this sequence is a human donor in a cohort sampled during active COVID-19. Sequenced: peripheral blood. CDR3 amino acids: CASSKQGREETQYF. The DNA for the CDR3 is TGTGCCAGCAGTAAACAGGGTCGGGAAGAGACCCAGTACTTC.